A single sample gave rise to the 29 T cell receptor beta chains below, sequenced in a study of cytomegalovirus exposure and HLA in healthy donors. In the PCR, 60 Vbeta and 13 Jbeta primers were used. The assay was immunoSEQ multiplex PCR, and TCRdb's table has in-frame clones only and misses some. The repertoire holds about 65,000 clones, around 73% seen once, with 3% in the top ten. Specimen: PBMCs. The receptors shown here come from a girl between 5 and 17 years old in good health and CMV-seropositive.

The genes are TRBV29-1 and TRBJ2-1; TRBD2 aligns across 8 bases. Trimming at V came to 1 base and at J to 9 bases, leaving 8 bases not matched to a gene. CDR1 SQVTM and CDR2 ANQGSEA come from the germline V gene. The CDR3 has 14 residues. Here the CDR3 reads CSVEAAPTSGEQFF. CDR3 nucleotides: TGCAGCGTTGAAGCCGCACCTACTAGCGGTGAGCAGTTCTTC.

The chain uses TRBV2 and TRBJ2-5, with TRBD2 matching over 7 bases. CDR1 is SNHLY and CDR2 is FYNNEI in the germline V gene. V shed 5 bases and J 5 bases; nucleotides not matched to a gene: 14. The CDR3 length is 16 residues. The CDR3 nucleotides read TGTGCCAGCAGTCAAGAGTCCCTAGGACTAGGGGAGACCCAGTACTTC. Residues: CASSQESLGLGETQYF.

This rearrangement joins TRBV5-1 to TRBJ1-1, with 7 bases that match TRBD1. CDR3 size: 16 residues. Losses at the gene ends were 4 bases for V and 0 bases for J; bases not matched to a gene: 9. CDR1 and CDR2 from the germline V gene are SGHRS and YFSETQ. CDR3 nucleotides: TGCGCCAGCAGCGGGGGACAGCCCCTCATGAACACTGAAGCTTTCTTT. It yields the protein CASSGGQPLMNTEAFF.

This clone was recorded only once. The gene calls are TRBV5-1 and TRBJ2-1; perhaps TRBD1 as D (6 bases). Germline assignment: CDR1 SGHRS and CDR2 YFSETQ. The CDR3 has 12 residues. Trimming shortened V by 0 bases and J by 10 bases, and 8 bases separated the two germline ends. The CDR3 sequence: CASSLEQGEQFF. CDR3 bases: TGCGCCAGCAGCTTGGAACAGGGAGAGCAGTTCTTC.

This clone appeared once. The J gene is TRBJ2-4, the V gene TRBV10-3, with 8 nucleotides matching TRBD1. The J segment lost 0 bases and the V segment lost 0 bases, leaving 7 bases of the junction unmatched. Germline CDR1 and CDR2: ENHRY and SYGVKD. The CDR3 spans 18 residues. The CDR3 DNA reads TGTGCCATCAGTGAGTCCTTCGGGACAGGCTTAGCCAAAAACATTCAGTACTTC. Its translation is CAISESFGTGLAKNIQYF.

This clone was observed a handful of times. The chain has TRBV7-8 and TRBJ2-3, with 7 bases identical to TRBD2. The CDR3 spans 14 residues. Germline assignment: CDR1 SGHVS and CDR2 FQNEAQ. V shed 2 bases, J shed 11 bases, and the junction held 10 bases outside the gene matches. CDR3 in amino acids: CASSLKASGGRQYF. The CDR3 coding sequence is TGTGCCAGCAGCTTAAAGGCTAGCGGCGGGAGGCAGTATTTT.

This sequence joins TRBV5-1 and TRBJ1-2; D is possibly TRBD1 (5 bases). The CDR3 runs to 15 residues. The germline gives CDR1 SGHRS, CDR2 YFSETQ. V shed 0 bases and J shed 8 bases, with 17 bases lying between them. CDR3 amino acids: CASSLGVPKGEGYTF. DNA for the CDR3: TGCGCCAGCAGCTTGGGCGTACCTAAAGGGGAAGGCTACACCTTC.

This clone was seen only once. The chain couples TRBV27 to TRBJ2-5, with D maybe TRBD1 (6 bases). The V gene's germline CDR1 is MNHEY and CDR2 SMNVEV (reference sequence). With 2 bases removed from V and 2 bases from J, the gap between germline ends came to 9 bases. This CDR3 has 14 amino acids. The DNA for the CDR3 is TGTGCCAGCAGTTTAGGGGGCAGACAAGAGACCCAGTACTTC. Residues: CASSLGGRQETQYF.

The chain carries TRBV5-1 and TRBJ2-4; D not resolved. There are 13 residues in the CDR3. With 3 bases removed from V and 8 bases from J, the gap between germline ends came to 12 bases. CDR1 is SGHRS and CDR2 is YFSETQ in the germline V gene. The CDR3 protein is CASSSGPLYIQYF. The CDR3 DNA follows: TGCGCCAGCAGCTCTGGGCCCTTATACATTCAGTACTTC. The entire variable domain, with the rest obtained from reference TRBV5-1 and TRBJ2-4, is as follows: KAGVTQTPRYLIKTRGQQVTLSCSPISGHRSVSWYQQTPGQGLQFLFEYFSETQRNKGNFPGRFSGRQFSNSRSEMNVSTLELGDSALYLCASSSGPLYIQYFGAGTRLSVL.

The chain joins TRBV6-5 to TRBJ1-2; D remains ambiguous. V was trimmed by 0 bases and J by 2 bases, leaving 7 bases between them. The CDR3 loop spans 14 amino acids. Germline loops: CDR1 MNHEY, CDR2 SVGAGI. DNA for the CDR3: TGTGCCAGCAGTTACTCCGGGGTAAACTATGGCTACACCTTC. Translating it yields CASSYSGVNYGYTF.

In DNA form, the CDR3 reads TGTGCCAGCAGCCCAAAAGGAGGCACTGAAGCTTTCTTT. Translated: CASSPKGGTEAFF. The rearrangement links TRBV5-4 to TRBJ1-1, with D uncertain. Trimming removed 4 bases at V and 4 bases at J, with 11 bases between. Germline V lookup: CDR1 SGHNT, CDR2 YYREEE (reference sequence). CDR3 length equals 13 residues.

The V call is TRBV29-1, the J call TRBJ2-7; a weak D match, TRBD1 (6 bases). The CDR3 has 12 residues. Germline CDR1 SQVTM, CDR2 ANQGSEA. Trimming pared 6 bases from V and 3 bases from J, leaving 12 bases between. CDR3 protein: CSVQDSHYEQYF. The CDR3 bases are TGCAGCGTCCAGGACAGCCACTACGAGCAGTACTTC.

The chain combines TRBV2 with TRBJ1-5; D is ambiguous. This CDR3 is built from 13 residues. The V gene lost 4 bases and the J gene lost 5 bases, with 9 bases spanning the gap. CDR1 and CDR2 from the germline V gene are SNHLY and FYNNEI. CDR3 bases: TGTGCCAGCAGTGGCGAGGATTATCAGCCCCAGCATTTT. Protein: CASSGEDYQPQHF.

This clone was detected once. This sequence joins TRBV23-1 and TRBJ1-4; the D gene is possibly TRBD1 (6 bases). TRBV23-1 falls under the ORF class, with uncertain function. The V gene lost 9 bases and the J gene lost 7 bases, with 21 bases spanning the gap. This CDR3 spans 15 amino acids. Here the CDR3 DNA reads TGCGCCAGTGGGGGGGCACAGGGTGACTTTGAAAAACTGTTTTTT. This gives the protein CASGGAQGDFEKLFF.

This clone was counted once. An end of the junction differs from the germline gene, which may be a read error. The V call is TRBV14, the J call TRBJ1-6; perhaps TRBD1 as D (5 bases). CDR3 length: 15 amino acids. Germline V gives CDR1 SGHDN, CDR2 FVKESK. CDR3 sequence reads: CASSQEIQVNPPLHF. In nucleotides, the CDR3 is TGTGCCAGCAGCCAAGAAATACAGGTTAATCCACCCCTCCACTTT.

This chain links TRBV2 with TRBJ1-3; D call uncertain. V was pared by 8 bases and J by 4 bases, with 12 bases between. The V gene's germline CDR1 is SNHLY and CDR2 FYNNEI. The CDR3 has 13 amino acids. The CDR3 is CASREVEGNTIYF. CDR3 coding DNA: TGTGCCAGCCGAGAGGTGGAAGGAAACACCATATATTTT.

This sequence joins TRBV5-4 and TRBJ2-6; 9 positions agree with TRBD1. The CDR3 has 18 residues. V dropped 0 bases and J dropped 0; count of bases not matched to a gene: 4. In germline, CDR1 is SGHNT, CDR2 YYREEE (reference sequence). The CDR3 reads CASSLVGTGPSGANVLTF. CDR3 coding DNA: TGTGCCAGCAGCTTGGTAGGGACAGGGCCCTCTGGGGCCAACGTCCTGACTTTC.

This chain uses TRBV6-1 with TRBJ1-1; weak D call: TRBD1 (6 bases). V dropped 0 bases and J dropped 6 bases, with 14 bases sitting between them. The CDR3 spans 15 residues. Germline lookup yields CDR1 MNHNS and CDR2 SASEGT. The CDR3 sequence: CASSEAVGAGAEAFF. The CDR3 bases are TGTGCCAGCAGTGAAGCGGTGGGGGCCGGGGCTGAAGCTTTCTTT.

This clone was seen a handful of times. The chain couples TRBV6-6 to TRBJ1-5; 9 bases line up with TRBD1. V shed 5 bases, J shed 9 bases, and the junction held 8 bases outside the gene matches. Germline assignment: CDR1 MNHNY and CDR2 SVGAGI (reference sequence). There are 14 residues in the CDR3. The CDR3 bases are TGTGCCAGCAGTCAGGGACAGGGCCTTAGGCCCCAGCATTTT. Amino acids: CASSQGQGLRPQHF.

CDR3 DNA: TGCGCCAGCAGCTTTTCTCGGACAAAGGGAAATGGCTACACCTTC. Its translation is CASSFSRTKGNGYTF. This chain uses TRBV5-1 with TRBJ1-2; the D gene is possibly TRBD1 (5 bases). Germline V lookup: CDR1 SGHRS, CDR2 YFSETQ. This CDR3 has 15 amino acids. V was clipped by 2 bases and J by 6 bases, with 17 bases between them.

V usage is TRBV15 and J usage is TRBJ2-7; 7 nucleotides agree with TRBD2. The length of the CDR3 is 15 residues. J lost 7 bases, V lost 1 base, and 10 bases had no gene match. Germline loops: CDR1 LNHNV, CDR2 YYDKDF (reference sequence). In DNA, the CDR3 is TGTGCCACCAGCAGAGGGGGGGAGGGTCGACGAGAGCAGTACTTC. Protein sequence: CATSRGGEGRREQYF. Supplemented by reference TRBV15 and TRBJ2-7, the full variable domain reads DAMVIQNPRYQVTQFGKPVTLSCSQTLNHNVMYWYQQKSSQAPKLLFHYYDKDFNNEADTPDNFQSRRPNTSFCFLDIRSPGLGDTAMYLCATSRGGEGRREQYFGPGTRLTVT.

The V call is TRBV29-1, the J call TRBJ2-1, with D perhaps matching TRBD2 (6 bases). CDR1 SQVTM and CDR2 ANQGSEA come from the germline V gene. V shed 6 bases and J shed 2 bases, with 14 bases lying between them. The length of the CDR3 is 14 residues. The CDR3 DNA reads as TGCAGCGTCGGAGGGAGAGTCACCTACAATGAGCAGTTCTTC. Translation gives CSVGGRVTYNEQFF.

The V and J genes are TRBV5-6 and TRBJ1-5; unclear D gene. The CDR3 is made up of 13 amino acids. V was clipped by 2 bases and J by 5 bases, with 8 bases between them. Germline CDR1 and CDR2: SGHDT and YYEEEE. The CDR3 spells CASSLSRHQPQHF. For the CDR3, the DNA is TGTGCCAGCAGCTTATCTAGGCATCAGCCCCAGCATTTT.

This clone showed up just once. The gene calls are TRBV21-1 and TRBJ1-2; the table's D call TRBD1 went unverified against the DNA. TRBV21-1 is a pseudogene. The CDR3 is 13 residues long. The CDR3 DNA reads as TGTGCCAGCAGCAAACAGGGTATCTATGGCTACACCTTC. It specifies CASSKQGIYGYTF.

This chain connects TRBV29-1 to TRBJ2-7, with D possibly being TRBD2 (5 bases). This CDR3 contains 14 residues. Germline V lookup: CDR1 SQVTM, CDR2 ANQGSEA. The V gene lost 3 bases and the J gene lost 2 bases, with 14 bases spanning the gap. CDR3 region: CSVESGSGPYEQYF. As DNA, the CDR3 is TGCAGCGTTGAGAGCGGCTCAGGCCCCTACGAGCAGTACTTC.

The chain couples TRBV4-1 to TRBJ1-1, with D unclear. V lost 1 base, J lost 0 bases, and 9 bases lay in between. Germline V lookup: CDR1 MGHRA, CDR2 YSYEKL. There are 15 residues in the CDR3. The DNA for the CDR3 is TGCGCCAGCAGCCAAGGATCCCAGATGAACACTGAAGCTTTCTTT. Translated: CASSQGSQMNTEAFF.

J is TRBJ2-3 and V is TRBV5-1; 9 nucleotides line up with TRBD1. V lost 0 bases to trimming and J lost 3 bases; unmatched junction nucleotides: 2. Germline assignment: CDR1 SGHRS and CDR2 YFSETQ. The CDR3 is 15 amino acids. The CDR3 coding sequence is TGCGCCAGCAGCTTGGGGGACAGGGTAACAGATACGCAGTATTTT. The encoded protein is CASSLGDRVTDTQYF.

This clone was detected a few times. This chain joins TRBV19 and TRBJ2-1; tentatively, D is TRBD2 (6 bases). CDR3 length: 15 amino acids. V lost 3 bases to trimming and J lost 4 bases, with 13 bases between them. The germline gives CDR1 LNHDA, CDR2 SQIVND (reference sequence). The CDR3 DNA follows: TGTGCCAGTAGTATTGGCGGGACCGCTTACAATGAGCAGTTCTTC. As protein: CASSIGGTAYNEQFF.

This clone was counted between two and nine times. The rearrangement links TRBV6-6 to TRBJ2-7, with D maybe TRBD1 (6 bases). Germline CDR1 and CDR2: MNHNY and SVGAGI (reference sequence). CDR3 length: 12 residues. Trimming took off 6 bases at V and 5 bases at J, with 11 bases between the two ends. The CDR3 loop reads CASSSGAHEQYF. The CDR3, as DNA: TGTGCCAGCAGCTCAGGGGCCCACGAGCAGTACTTC.